This T cell receptor beta chain is drawn from a study of T-cell memory formation after mild COVID-19. General study findings and limits: Some responding clones appeared in pre-infection memory, suggesting cross-reactive memory joined.

The J segment lost 5 bases and the V segment lost 4 bases, leaving 9 bases of the junction unmatched. This CDR3 is 15 amino acids long. Looked up from germline, CDR1 is SGHRS and CDR2 is YFSETQ. On this clonotype: The target antigen is unknown.

TCRdb redid the calling of the 5' RACE reads with MiXCR, one entry per CDR3 protein. The sample includes some 210,000 distinct CDR3 sequences, 10% of them seen just once. The sequenced sample consisted of PBMCs or a T cell subset sorted from them (not recorded which). The TCR originated in a young man who had mild COVID-19 (a few samples of this study predate the infection). Cell type and time point are not known. J is TRBJ2-5 and V is TRBV5-1; the match to TRBD2 covers 9 bases. CDR3 nucleotide sequence: TGCGCCAGCAGCACGAGCGCGGGGGGGCTGGAGACCCAGTACTTC. Encoded protein: CASSTSAGGLETQYF.